This T cell receptor (beta chain) emerged from a study of cytomegalovirus exposure and HLA in healthy donors. General study findings and limits: The study flagged some 180 TCR beta chains as cytomegalovirus-associated. Presence/absence analyses treated sequencing depth as roughly uniform across donors. Per a later analysis, HLA-associated TCR beta chains showed more clonal expansion than other, equally common TCR beta chains.

The PCR was carried out with 60 Vbeta primers and 13 Jbeta primers. This table comes from immunoSEQ multiplex PCR, and its TCRdb copy is limited to in-frame clones, with some not included. Here the sample spans 200,000 to 250,000 clones, roughly 80% being singletons. In regard to this clone: The antigen is not known.

The CDR3 consists of 14 residues. Germline-derived CDR1 and CDR2 are MNHNS and SASEGT. V dropped 3 bases and J dropped 6 bases, with 12 bases sitting between them. The sequencing input was PBMCs. The V gene is TRBV6-1, the J gene TRBJ2-4; TRBD2 might be the D (5 bases). The source is a man aged 30 to 39 in good health and CMV-seronegative. The CDR3, as DNA: TGTGCCAGCAGTGATAGAGGGTCCCGAAACATTCAGTACTTC. Protein product: CASSDRGSRNIQYF.